The 29 T cell receptor beta chains below come from one sample, sequenced in a study of shared clonotypes between healthy human individuals. Repertoires were generated with immunoSEQ multiplex PCR, while TCRdb's copy carries only in-frame clones and drops some. The data show millions of clones, 85% to 95% seen once. CD45RO-negative, CCR7-positively selected cells formed the naive CD8 fraction, excluding terminally differentiated effector memory CD45RA+ cells. The sequenced material came from naive CD8+ T cells from PBMCs. The receptors come from a man younger than 35 in good health. Some clones in this sample may be carry-over from other donors' samples.

Note on this clone: Within the sample, other DNA sequences also encode this same CDR3. The chain couples TRBV7-9 to TRBJ2-5; maybe TRBD2 (5 bases). This CDR3 comprises 12 residues. Germline values: CDR1 SEHNR, CDR2 FQNEAQ (reference sequence). Trimming cost V 5 bases and J 5 bases, with 9 bases left between them. CDR3 sequence reads: CASSRSGETQYF. The CDR3 nucleotides read TGTGCCAGCAGCCGTTCGGGGGAGACCCAGTACTTC.

Details on this clone: This same CDR3 is encoded by further DNA sequences in the sample. The chain joins TRBV7-2 to TRBJ1-3; D possibly corresponds to TRBD1 (6 bases). V lost 5 bases, J lost 0 bases, and 11 bases lay in between. CDR1 and CDR2 (germline): SGHTA, FQGNSA. The CDR3 sequence is 15 residues long. The CDR3 region has the DNA TGTGCCAGCAGCCCGGACAGCTCCTCTGGAAACACCATATATTTT. Its translation: CASSPDSSSGNTIYF.

The rearrangement uses TRBV5-6 and TRBJ2-3; D might be TRBD2 (5 bases). The length of the CDR3 is 16 residues. Germline CDR1 reads SGHDT; CDR2 reads YYEEEE. The V end was cut by 0 bases, the J end by 0 bases, with 11 bases between. CDR3 region: CASSLGRGYSTDTQYF. The DNA for the CDR3 is TGTGCCAGCAGCTTGGGACGGGGATATAGCACAGATACGCAGTATTTT.

This sequence joins TRBV6-6 and TRBJ2-7; 7 bases fit TRBD1. The CDR3 is made up of 14 amino acids. The junction had 7 bases not matched to a gene; V was cut back by 6 bases and J by 2 bases. Germline CDR1 and CDR2: MNHNY and SVGAGI (reference sequence). CDR3 nucleotides: TGTGCCAGCAGCCATGGACAGGCGGCCTACGAGCAGTACTTC. Protein sequence: CASSHGQAAYEQYF.

The rearrangement uses TRBV19 and TRBJ2-1, with TRBD1 matching over 11 bases. This CDR3 has 13 residues. J gave up 9 bases and V 10 bases, and 8 bases lay outside the gene matches. Germline V gene sequence: CDR1 LNHDA, CDR2 SQIVND (reference sequence). The CDR3 nucleotides read TGTGCCACCCGGGACAGGGGGTGGAGTGAGCAGTTCTTC. Its translation is CATRDRGWSEQFF.

This clone was detected only once. The J gene is TRBJ2-7, the V gene TRBV13, with 8 bases matching TRBD2. Trimming at V came to 4 bases and at J to 4 bases, leaving 15 bases not matched to a gene. Germline V gives CDR1 PRHDT, CDR2 FYEKMQ (reference sequence). The CDR3 runs 17 residues. DNA for the CDR3: TGTGCCAGCAGCTCCGGTTTCGGAGCGGGAGTTGGATACGAGCAGTACTTC. It codes for CASSSGFGAGVGYEQYF.

The chain recombines TRBV13 with TRBJ1-2; D possibly corresponds to TRBD1 (5 bases). This CDR3 spans 14 amino acids. Deletions cut 9 bases from V and 0 bases from J, with 14 bases between. Germline V CDR1 and CDR2: PRHDT, FYEKMQ (reference sequence). The CDR3 coding sequence is TGTGCCAGTAAACTGGACATAGCTAACTATGGCTACACCTTC. The encoded protein is CASKLDIANYGYTF.

The V and J genes are TRBV29-1 and TRBJ2-6; D remains unclear. This CDR3 comprises 17 residues. Trimming took off 2 bases at V and 0 bases at J, with 14 bases between the two ends. CDR1 and CDR2 from the germline V gene are SQVTM and ANQGSEA. The CDR3 is CSVELGSLSSGANVLTF. The CDR3 DNA reads as TGCAGCGTTGAACTGGGGTCCCTAAGCTCTGGGGCCAACGTCCTGACTTTC.

J is TRBJ1-1 and V is TRBV4-1, with D possibly matching TRBD1 (6 bases). Germline CDR1 reads MGHRA; CDR2 reads YSYEKL. This CDR3 comprises 18 residues. Trimming shortened V by 0 bases and J by 1 base, and 18 bases separated the two germline ends. CDR3 sequence: CASSQDLSGGLGNTEAFF. The CDR3 nucleotides are TGCGCCAGCAGCCAAGACCTATCGGGGGGCCTAGGGAACACTGAAGCTTTCTTT.

This clone was seen once. The chain has TRBV10-1 and TRBJ2-1, with D maybe TRBD2 (5 bases). Germline-derived CDR1 and CDR2 are WNHNN and SYGVQD (reference sequence). V was trimmed by 8 bases and J by 9 bases, leaving 20 bases between them. The CDR3 is made up of 14 amino acids. CDR3 coding DNA: TGCGCCAGCGCTGGACTCCGGGGATCGGGTGAGCAGTTCTTC. This translates into CASAGLRGSGEQFF.

The rearrangement joins TRBV27 to TRBJ1-5; tentative D call: TRBD1 (5 bases). CDR3 length: 15 amino acids. CDR1 MNHEY and CDR2 SMNVEV come from the germline V gene (reference sequence). V gave up 1 base and J gave up 4 bases, with 11 bases separating them. Written as DNA, the CDR3 is TGTGCCAGCAGTTTATTGGCAGGGCCTAATCAGCCCCAGCATTTT. This gives the protein CASSLLAGPNQPQHF.

This chain uses TRBV11-3 with TRBJ2-5; D not resolved. Looked up from germline, CDR1 is SGHNT and CDR2 is YENEEA. V lost 0 bases to trimming and J lost 3 bases, with 2 bases between them. This CDR3 region has 12 residues. The CDR3 here is CASSLDKETQYF. The CDR3 nucleotides are TGTGCCAGCAGCTTAGACAAAGAGACCCAGTACTTC.

This chain joins TRBV4-2 and TRBJ2-7; 7 bases are shared with TRBD1. The CDR3 sequence is 17 residues long. The V gene end was trimmed by 1 base and the J gene end by 1 base; junction bases not matched to a gene: 10. The germline gives CDR1 LGHNA, CDR2 YNFKEQ. The CDR3 region has the DNA TGTGCCAGCAGCCAAGGGTTCCGGACAGGTGATTCCTACGAGCAGTACTTC. Encoded protein: CASSQGFRTGDSYEQYF.

The V and J genes are TRBV6-5 and TRBJ2-5; 8 bases map to TRBD2. Germline V gene data show CDR1 as MNHEY and CDR2 as SVGAGI. CDR3 length equals 14 residues. Trimming took 5 bases from V and 2 from J; bases not matched to a gene: 4. Here the CDR3 DNA reads TGTGCCAGCAGTGCACTAGCGGTACAAGAGACCCAGTACTTC. Protein: CASSALAVQETQYF.

The J gene is TRBJ2-7, the V gene TRBV11-1, with 7 bases identical to TRBD2. Germline V gives CDR1 SGHAT, CDR2 FQDESV (reference sequence). This CDR3 is built from 16 residues. V dropped 7 bases and J dropped 13; count of bases not matched to a gene: 25. As DNA, the CDR3 is TGTGCCAGCACATGGACAAGACGGGCGGGAGAACAACCCACCTACTTC. Protein product: CASTWTRRAGEQPTYF. The variable domain in full, with the rest retrieved from reference TRBV11-1 and TRBJ2-7, is EAEVAQSPRYKITEKSQAVAFWCDPISGHATLYWYRQILGQGPELLVQFQDESVVDDSQLPKDRFSAERLKGVDSTLKIQPAELGDSAMYLCASTWTRRAGEQPTYFGPGTRLTVT.

The chain recombines TRBV7-9 with TRBJ2-1; tentatively, D is TRBD1 (5 bases). V lost 5 bases to trimming and J lost 8 bases, with 19 bases between them. The germline V gene has CDR1 SEHNR and CDR2 FQNEAQ (reference sequence). The CDR3 has 15 residues. DNA of the CDR3: TGTGCCAGCAGCCCGAGGACATTTCAGTTCGATGAGCAGTTCTTC. Translated: CASSPRTFQFDEQFF. Full variable domain (rest looked up from reference TRBV7-9 and TRBJ2-1): DTGVSQNPRHKITKRGQNVTFRCDPISEHNRLYWYRQTLGQGPEFLTYFQNEAQLEKSRLLSDRFSAERPKGSFSTLEIQRTEQGDSAMYLCASSPRTFQFDEQFFGPGTRLTVL.

This clone was found a few times. V usage is TRBV29-1 and J usage is TRBJ1-2, with D possibly matching TRBD1 (5 bases). CDR1 is SQVTM, CDR2 ANQGSEA, per germline. Trimming cost V 7 bases and J 8 bases, with 17 bases left between them. The CDR3 consists of 12 residues. CDR3 sequence: CSAGYQGRGYTF. The CDR3 DNA reads as TGCAGCGCGGGCTATCAGGGTAGAGGCTACACCTTC.

V usage is TRBV14 and J usage is TRBJ2-7; possible D gene TRBD2, 6 bases. Germline V gene lookup returns CDR1 SGHDN and CDR2 FVKESK. This CDR3 spans 16 amino acids. V dropped 2 bases and J dropped 1 base, with 15 bases sitting between them. The chain's CDR3 is CASSQYGGAISYEQYF. Written as DNA, the CDR3 is TGTGCCAGCAGCCAATATGGAGGGGCAATTTCCTACGAGCAGTACTTC.

V is TRBV7-9 and J is TRBJ1-4; TRBD1 agrees at 8 bases. This CDR3 comprises 15 residues. Germline lookup yields CDR1 SEHNR and CDR2 FQNEAQ (reference sequence). V was clipped by 5 bases and J by 3 bases; unmatched bases: 5. This CDR3 is CASSPRDRPNEKLFF. CDR3 DNA: TGTGCCAGCAGCCCTCGGGACAGGCCTAATGAAAAACTGTTTTTT.

This clone was found once. This sequence joins TRBV19 and TRBJ2-2; TRBD1 might be the D (6 bases). The CDR3 is 13 residues long. The V gene's germline CDR1 is LNHDA and CDR2 SQIVND (reference sequence). Trimming shortened V by 8 bases and J by 4 bases, and 11 bases separated the two germline ends. In nucleotides, the CDR3 is TGTGCCAGTTCTCCAGGGGCCACCGGGGAGCTGTTTTTT. This encodes CASSPGATGELFF.

The V gene is TRBV7-9, the J gene TRBJ2-7; 9 bases are shared with TRBD1. The CDR3 length is 14 residues. V shed 6 bases, J shed 2 bases, and the junction held 5 bases outside the gene matches. Germline V gene sequence: CDR1 SEHNR, CDR2 FQNEAQ (reference sequence). The CDR3 protein is CASSAGQGPYEQYF. In DNA form, the CDR3 reads TGTGCCAGCAGTGCGGGACAGGGTCCCTACGAGCAGTACTTC.

This rearrangement joins TRBV7-6 to TRBJ2-3; 8 nucleotides match TRBD2. V trimming: 8 bases; J trimming: 0 bases; junction bases outside the gene matches: 7. Germline assignment: CDR1 SGHVS and CDR2 FNYEAQ. CDR3 length: 15 amino acids. The CDR3 region is CASGYERGSTDTQYF. The CDR3 nucleotides read TGTGCCAGCGGCTATGAGCGGGGGAGCACAGATACGCAGTATTTT.

The rearrangement uses TRBV30 and TRBJ1-3, with 7 nucleotides matching TRBD1. CDR3 size: 16 residues. Germline assignment: CDR1 GTSNPN and CDR2 SVGIG (reference sequence). Trimming removed 4 bases from V and 0 bases from J; junction bases left unmatched: 9. CDR3 sequence: CAWKGGRALSGNTIYF. The DNA of the CDR3 is TGTGCCTGGAAAGGGGGCAGGGCCCTCTCTGGAAACACCATATATTTT. Drawing the rest from reference TRBV30 and TRBJ1-3, the complete variable domain is SQTIHQWPATLVQPVGSPLSLECTVEGTSNPNLYWYRQAAGRGLQLLFYSVGIGQISSEVPQNLSASRPQDRQFILSSKKLLLSDSGFYLCAWKGGRALSGNTIYFGEGSWLTVV.

The chain recombines TRBV6-5 with TRBJ1-5, with 7 positions matching TRBD1. The length of the CDR3 is 14 residues. Trimming took 6 bases from V and 4 from J; bases not matched to a gene: 6. In germline, CDR1 is MNHEY, CDR2 SVGAGI. CDR3 DNA sequence: TGTGCCAGCAGCAACAGGGGTGGGAATCAGCCCCAGCATTTT. This gives the protein CASSNRGGNQPQHF.

The CDR3 spells CASSVGLAGGGTQYF. The DNA of the CDR3 is TGTGCCAGCAGCGTTGGACTAGCGGGAGGGGGGACCCAGTACTTC. The V gene is TRBV9, the J gene TRBJ2-5; 15 bases fit TRBD2. Unmatched junction bases numbered 3, after V lost 2 bases and J lost 7 bases. The CDR3 is 15 residues long. The germline gives CDR1 SGDLS, CDR2 YYNGEE.

The V call is TRBV27, the J call TRBJ1-2; 8 positions agree with TRBD1. Germline loops: CDR1 MNHEY, CDR2 SMNVEV (reference sequence). The CDR3 consists of 15 residues. V lost 6 bases, J lost 5 bases, and 11 bases stayed unmatched. This CDR3 is CASSLRFGQGYGYTF. For the CDR3, the DNA is TGTGCCAGCAGCTTGAGATTCGGACAGGGTTATGGCTACACCTTC.

Regarding this clone: The same CDR3 arises from other DNA sequences in this sample as well. The V gene is TRBV6-5, the J gene TRBJ2-7; 7 nucleotides align to TRBD1. With 0 bases clipped from V and 4 bases from J, the junction kept 3 bases outside the gene matches. CDR1 is MNHEY, CDR2 SVGAGI, per germline. CDR3 length: 14 amino acids. DNA of the CDR3: TGTGCCAGCAGTTACTCGGGACAGCGTTACGAGCAGTACTTC. Translation gives CASSYSGQRYEQYF.

For the CDR3, the DNA is TGTGCCTGGAGGGGATTAGCGGGTATCTCCTACAATGAGCAGTTCTTC. This encodes CAWRGLAGISYNEQFF. V is TRBV30 and J is TRBJ2-1; the match to TRBD2 covers 7 bases. With 3 bases clipped from V and 0 bases from J, the junction kept 8 bases outside the gene matches. The CDR3 is made up of 16 amino acids. The germline V gene has CDR1 GTSNPN and CDR2 SVGIG (reference sequence).

The gene calls are TRBV11-2 and TRBJ2-3, with D perhaps matching TRBD2 (6 bases). V lost 5 bases and J lost 4, with 13 bases in between. Germline lookup yields CDR1 SGHAT and CDR2 FQNNGV. The CDR3 covers 14 residues. CDR3 residues: CASSPGLRADTQYF. CDR3 sequence (DNA): TGTGCCAGCAGCCCGGGACTCCGGGCAGATACGCAGTATTTT.